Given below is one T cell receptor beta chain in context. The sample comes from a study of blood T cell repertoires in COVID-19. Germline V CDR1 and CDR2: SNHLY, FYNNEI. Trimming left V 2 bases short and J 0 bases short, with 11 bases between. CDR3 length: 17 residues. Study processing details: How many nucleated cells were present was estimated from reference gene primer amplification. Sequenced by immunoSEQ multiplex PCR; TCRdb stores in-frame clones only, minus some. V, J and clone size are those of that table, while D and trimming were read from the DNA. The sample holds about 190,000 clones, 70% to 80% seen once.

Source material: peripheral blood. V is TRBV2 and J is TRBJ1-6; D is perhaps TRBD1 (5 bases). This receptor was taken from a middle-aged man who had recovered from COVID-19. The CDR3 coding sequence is TGTGCCAGCAGTGAACGACAGACGAGCTCCTATAATTCACCCCTCCACTTT. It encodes CASSERQTSSYNSPLHF.